The entry that follows covers one T cell receptor beta chain sequence. Its antigen is unknown. The sample belongs to a study of STAT5B mutations in CD4+ large granular lymphocyte leukemia. TCRdb's copy holds only in-frame clones and misses some; the assay was immunoSEQ multiplex PCR. Here the sample spans about 31,000 clones, roughly 91% being singletons. Findings of the study overall: Compared with healthy controls (2/35), patient top clones favored TRBV06 (8/27). No patients shared main leukemic clonotypes, though 25% to 30% appeared at low frequency elsewhere.

There are 18 residues in the CDR3. Germline CDR1 is SGHNT and CDR2 is YYREEE (reference sequence). J gave up 5 bases and V 4 bases, and 14 bases lay outside the gene matches. Sequencing was carried out using CD4+ T cells from blood buffy coats. The receptor was isolated from a human donor in good health. This rearrangement joins TRBV5-4 to TRBJ2-1; 11 bases are shared with TRBD2. The DNA for the CDR3 is TGTGCCAGCAGCCCCGCGATCCCGGGGACTAGCGGTAACAATGAGCAGTTCTTC. It is translated as CASSPAIPGTSGNNEQFF.